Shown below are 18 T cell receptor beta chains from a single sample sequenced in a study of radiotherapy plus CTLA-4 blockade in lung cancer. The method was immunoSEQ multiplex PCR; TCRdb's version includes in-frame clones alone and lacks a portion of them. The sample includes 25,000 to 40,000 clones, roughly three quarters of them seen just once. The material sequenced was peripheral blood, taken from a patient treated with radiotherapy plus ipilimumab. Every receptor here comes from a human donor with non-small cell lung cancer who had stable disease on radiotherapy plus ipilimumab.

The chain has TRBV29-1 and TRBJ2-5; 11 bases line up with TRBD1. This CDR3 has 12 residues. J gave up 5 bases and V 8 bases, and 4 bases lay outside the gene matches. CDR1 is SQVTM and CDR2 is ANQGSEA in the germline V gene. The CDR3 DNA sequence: TGCAGCATAAGGACAGGGGGCGAGACCCAGTACTTC. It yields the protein CSIRTGGETQYF. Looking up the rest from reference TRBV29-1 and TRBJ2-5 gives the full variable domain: SAVISQKPSRDICQRGTSLTIQCQVDSQVTMMFWYRQQPGQSLTLIATANQGSEATYESGFVIDKFPISRPNLTFSTLTVSNMSPEDSSIYLCSIRTGGETQYFGPGTRLLVL.

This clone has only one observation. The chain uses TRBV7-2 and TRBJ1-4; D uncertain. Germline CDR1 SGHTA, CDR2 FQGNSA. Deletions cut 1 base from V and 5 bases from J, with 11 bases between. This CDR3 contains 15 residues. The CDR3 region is CASSLGGQRNEKLFF. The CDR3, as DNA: TGTGCCAGCAGCTTAGGCGGGCAGCGGAATGAAAAACTGTTTTTT.

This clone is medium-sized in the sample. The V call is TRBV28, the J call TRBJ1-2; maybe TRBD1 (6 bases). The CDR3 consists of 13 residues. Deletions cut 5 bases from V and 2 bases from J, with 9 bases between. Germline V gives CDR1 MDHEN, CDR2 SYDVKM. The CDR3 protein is CASSDGQNYGYTF. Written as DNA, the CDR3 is TGTGCCAGCAGTGACGGACAGAACTATGGCTACACCTTC.

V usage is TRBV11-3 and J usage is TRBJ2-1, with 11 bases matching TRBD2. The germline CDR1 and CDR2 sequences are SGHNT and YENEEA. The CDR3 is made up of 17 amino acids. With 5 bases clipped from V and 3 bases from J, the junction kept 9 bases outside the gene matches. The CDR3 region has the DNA TGTGCCAGCAGCCCCGCGGGGGGGACTAGCGGCTACAATGAGCAGTTCTTC. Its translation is CASSPAGGTSGYNEQFF.

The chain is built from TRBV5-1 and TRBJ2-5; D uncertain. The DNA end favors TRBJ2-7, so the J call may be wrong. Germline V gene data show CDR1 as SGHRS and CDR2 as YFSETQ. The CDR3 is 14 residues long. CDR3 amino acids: CASSHTVGNHEQYF. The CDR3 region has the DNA TGCGCCAGCAGCCACACAGTAGGGAACCACGAGCAGTACTTC.

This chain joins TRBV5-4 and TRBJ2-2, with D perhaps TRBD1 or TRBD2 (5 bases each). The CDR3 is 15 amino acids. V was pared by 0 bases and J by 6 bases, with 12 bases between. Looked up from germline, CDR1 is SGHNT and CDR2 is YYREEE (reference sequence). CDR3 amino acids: CASSLVPGTPGELFF. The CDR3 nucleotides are TGTGCCAGCAGCTTGGTGCCGGGGACCCCCGGGGAGCTGTTTTTT.

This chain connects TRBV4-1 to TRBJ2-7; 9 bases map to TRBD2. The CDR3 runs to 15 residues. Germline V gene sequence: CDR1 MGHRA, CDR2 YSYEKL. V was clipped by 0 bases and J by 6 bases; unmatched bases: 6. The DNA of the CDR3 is TGCGCCAGCAGCCAAGACCAGCGGGAGGCCCGCGAGCAGTACTTC. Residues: CASSQDQREAREQYF.

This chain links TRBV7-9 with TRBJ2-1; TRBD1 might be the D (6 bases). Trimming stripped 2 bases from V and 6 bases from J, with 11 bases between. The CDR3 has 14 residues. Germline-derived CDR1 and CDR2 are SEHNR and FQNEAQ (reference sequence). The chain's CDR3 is CASSLLGQSNEQFF. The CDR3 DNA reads TGTGCCAGCAGCTTACTAGGACAGAGCAATGAGCAGTTCTTC.

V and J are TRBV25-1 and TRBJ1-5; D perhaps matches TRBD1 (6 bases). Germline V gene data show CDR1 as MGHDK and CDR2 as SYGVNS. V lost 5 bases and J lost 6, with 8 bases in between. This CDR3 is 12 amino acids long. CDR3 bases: TGTGCCAGCAGTCAGGGGAGTCAGCCCCAGCATTTT. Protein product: CASSQGSQPQHF. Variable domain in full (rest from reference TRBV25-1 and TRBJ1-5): EADIYQTPRYLVIGTGKKITLECSQTMGHDKMYWYQQDPGMELHLIHYSYGVNSTEKGDLSSESTVSRIRTEHFPLTLESARPSHTSQYLCASSQGSQPQHFGDGTRLSIL.

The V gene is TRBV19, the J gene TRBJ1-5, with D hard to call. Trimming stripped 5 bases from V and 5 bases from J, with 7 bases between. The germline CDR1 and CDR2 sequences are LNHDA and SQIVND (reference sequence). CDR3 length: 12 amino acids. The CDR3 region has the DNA TGTGCCAGTAGTTTTTGGGATCAGCCCCAGCATTTT. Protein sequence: CASSFWDQPQHF.

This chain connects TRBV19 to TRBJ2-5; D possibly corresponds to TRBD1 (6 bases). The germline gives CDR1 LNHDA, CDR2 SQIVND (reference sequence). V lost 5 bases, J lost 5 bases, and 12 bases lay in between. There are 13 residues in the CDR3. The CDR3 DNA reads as TGTGCCAGTAGTCTGGGGACACTCGAGACCCAGTACTTC. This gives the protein CASSLGTLETQYF.

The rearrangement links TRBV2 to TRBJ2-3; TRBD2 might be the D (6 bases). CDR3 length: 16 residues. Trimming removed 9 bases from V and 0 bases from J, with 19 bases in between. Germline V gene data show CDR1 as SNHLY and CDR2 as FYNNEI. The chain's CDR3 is CASLEVAGTSTDTQYF. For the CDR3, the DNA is TGTGCCAGTCTCGAGGTAGCAGGGACTAGCACAGATACGCAGTATTTT.

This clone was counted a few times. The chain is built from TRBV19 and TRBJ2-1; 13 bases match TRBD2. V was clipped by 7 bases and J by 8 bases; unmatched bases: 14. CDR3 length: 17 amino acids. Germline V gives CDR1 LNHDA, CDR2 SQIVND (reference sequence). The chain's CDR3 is CASNFGLAGEGRDEQFF. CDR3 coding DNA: TGTGCCAGTAATTTCGGACTAGCGGGAGAAGGTAGGGATGAGCAGTTCTTC. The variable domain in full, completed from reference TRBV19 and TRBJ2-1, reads DGGITQSPKYLFRKEGQNVTLSCEQNLNHDAMYWYRQDPGQGLRLIYYSQIVNDFQKGDIAEGYSVSREKKESFPLTVTSAQKNPTAFYLCASNFGLAGEGRDEQFFGPGTRLTVL.

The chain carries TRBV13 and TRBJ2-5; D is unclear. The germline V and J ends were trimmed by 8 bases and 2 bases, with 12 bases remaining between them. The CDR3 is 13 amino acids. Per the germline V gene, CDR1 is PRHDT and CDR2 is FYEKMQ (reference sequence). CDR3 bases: TGTGCCAGCTCCCGGACGCAGCAAGAGACCCAGTACTTC. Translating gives CASSRTQQETQYF.

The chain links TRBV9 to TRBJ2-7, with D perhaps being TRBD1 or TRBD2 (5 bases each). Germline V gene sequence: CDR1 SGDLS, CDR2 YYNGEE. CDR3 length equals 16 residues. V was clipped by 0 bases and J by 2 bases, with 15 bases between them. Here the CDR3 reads CASSVGLRDRTYEQYF. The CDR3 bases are TGTGCCAGCAGCGTAGGGCTCCGGGACCGCACCTACGAGCAGTACTTC. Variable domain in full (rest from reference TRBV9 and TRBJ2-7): DSGVTQTPKHLITATGQRVTLRCSPRSGDLSVYWYQQSLDQGLQFLIQYYNGEERAKGNILERFSAQQFPDLHSELNLSSLELGDSALYFCASSVGLRDRTYEQYFGPGTRLTVT.

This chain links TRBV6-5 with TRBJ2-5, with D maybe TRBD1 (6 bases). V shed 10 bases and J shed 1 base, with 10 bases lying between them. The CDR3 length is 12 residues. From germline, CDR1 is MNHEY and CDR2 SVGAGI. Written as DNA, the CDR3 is TGTGCCACCCACAGGGTCCAAGAGACCCAGTACTTC. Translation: CATHRVQETQYF.

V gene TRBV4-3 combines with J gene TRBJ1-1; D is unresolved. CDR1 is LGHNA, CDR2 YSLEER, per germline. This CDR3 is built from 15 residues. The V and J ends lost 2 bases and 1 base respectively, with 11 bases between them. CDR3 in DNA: TGCGCCAGCAGCCAAACCCCCGCAGAGAACACTGAAGCTTTCTTT. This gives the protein CASSQTPAENTEAFF.

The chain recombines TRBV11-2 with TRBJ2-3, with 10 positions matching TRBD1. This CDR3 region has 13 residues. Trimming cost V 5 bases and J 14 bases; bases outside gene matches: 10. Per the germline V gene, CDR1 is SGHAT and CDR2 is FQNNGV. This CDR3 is CASSPSRDRGLYF. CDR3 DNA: TGTGCCAGCAGCCCGAGCCGGGACAGGGGCTTGTATTTT.